Described below is a single T cell receptor beta chain sequence and its context. Its target is unknown. This CDR3 contains 14 residues. V was clipped by 2 bases and J by 5 bases, with 11 bases between them. CDR1 and CDR2 from the germline V gene are MDHEN and SYDVKM. The data stem from a study of shared clonotypes between healthy human individuals. The overall study: Per donor, three plates held CD4 naive cells, three held CD4 memory, two held CD8 naive and one held CD8 memory. General study points: Across a few donors, naive CD4 shared around 5.4%, naive CD8 approximately 3.5%, memory CD4 roughly 2.1%, memory CD8 over 0.3%.

Produced via immunoSEQ multiplex PCR; TCRdb's table is partial and in-frame only. The sample records 2 million to 3 million clones, roughly 93% being singletons. The origin of this receptor is a man younger than 35 in good health. Some clones in this sample may be carry-over from other donors' samples. Sequencing used naive CD4+ T cells from PBMCs. Subset given: CD45RA+ positively selected. The chain is built from TRBV28 and TRBJ2-3; tentative D call: TRBD2 (6 bases). CDR3 in DNA: TGTGCCAGCAGTTTAGACGGGAGTCAAGATACGCAGTATTTT. The encoded protein is CASSLDGSQDTQYF.